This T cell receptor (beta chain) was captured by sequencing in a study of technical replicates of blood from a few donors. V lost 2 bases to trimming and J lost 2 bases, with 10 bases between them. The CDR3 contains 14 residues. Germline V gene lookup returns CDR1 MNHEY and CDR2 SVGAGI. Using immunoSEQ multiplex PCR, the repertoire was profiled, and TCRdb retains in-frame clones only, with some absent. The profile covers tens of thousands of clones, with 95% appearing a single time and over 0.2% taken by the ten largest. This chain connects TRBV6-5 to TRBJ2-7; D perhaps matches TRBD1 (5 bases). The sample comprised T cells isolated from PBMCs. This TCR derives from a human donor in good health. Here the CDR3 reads CASSYEAGPYEQYF. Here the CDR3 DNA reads TGTGCCAGCAGTTACGAGGCAGGGCCCTACGAGCAGTACTTC.